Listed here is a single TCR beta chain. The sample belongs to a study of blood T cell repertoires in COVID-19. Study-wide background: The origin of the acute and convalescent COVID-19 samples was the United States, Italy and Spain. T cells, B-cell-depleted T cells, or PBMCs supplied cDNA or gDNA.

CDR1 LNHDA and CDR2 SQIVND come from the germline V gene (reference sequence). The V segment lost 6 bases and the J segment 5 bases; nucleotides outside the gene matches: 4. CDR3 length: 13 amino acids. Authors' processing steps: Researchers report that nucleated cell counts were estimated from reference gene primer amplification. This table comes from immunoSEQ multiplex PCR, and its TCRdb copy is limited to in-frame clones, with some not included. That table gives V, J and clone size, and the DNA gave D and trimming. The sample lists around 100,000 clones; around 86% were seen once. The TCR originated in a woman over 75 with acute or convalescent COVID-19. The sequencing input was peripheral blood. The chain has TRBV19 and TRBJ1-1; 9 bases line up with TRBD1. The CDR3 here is CASSGTGRTEAFF. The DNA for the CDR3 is TGTGCCAGTAGCGGGACAGGGCGGACTGAAGCTTTCTTT.